This T cell receptor beta chain was profiled in a study of CD8+ T cells in alopecia areata. The study, taken as a whole, reports: Scalp clonality and expanded CD8+ clones among the top 100 were significantly decreased by tofacitinib. Greater clonality was observed in lesional scalp samples, especially alopecia totalis/universalis, versus normal scalp. Between patients, shared TCR sequences were less clear than in mice. This was possibly due in part to HLA diversity in the patient population.

As for treatment: oral pan-JAK inhibitor, 5-10 mg twice daily. Details on this clone: What it binds is unknown. The sample has other DNA sequences that encode this CDR3 too.

Germline assignment: CDR1 SQVTM and CDR2 ANQGSEA. The CDR3 has 14 amino acids. The V gene lost 1 base and the J gene lost 4 bases, with 13 bases spanning the gap. RNA extraction and reverse transcription yielded cDNA as sequencing template. Sequenced by immunoSEQ multiplex PCR; TCRdb stores in-frame clones only, minus some. The table lists about 270,000 clones, 60% of them singletons. The receptor's source is a human donor with alopecia areata. This chain joins TRBV29-1 and TRBJ1-1, with D possibly TRBD1 on 6 matching bases. The input for sequencing was CD4+ T cells sorted from blood, taken around week 54, from a patient treated with tofacitinib. CDR3 amino acids: CSVEGGAGATEAFF. The DNA for the CDR3 is TGCAGCGTTGAAGGGGGGGCTGGGGCCACTGAAGCTTTCTTT.